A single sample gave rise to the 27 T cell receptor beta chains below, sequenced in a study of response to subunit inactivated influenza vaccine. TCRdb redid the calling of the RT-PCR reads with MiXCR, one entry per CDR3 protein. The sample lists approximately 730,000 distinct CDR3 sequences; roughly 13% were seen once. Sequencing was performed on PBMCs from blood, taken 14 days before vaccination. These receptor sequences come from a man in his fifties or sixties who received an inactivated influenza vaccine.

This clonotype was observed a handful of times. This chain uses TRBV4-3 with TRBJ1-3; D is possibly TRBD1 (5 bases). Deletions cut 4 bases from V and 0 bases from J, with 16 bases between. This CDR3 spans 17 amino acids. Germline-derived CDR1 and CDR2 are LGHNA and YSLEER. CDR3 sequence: CASSPGGAVYSGNTIYF. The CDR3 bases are TGCGCCAGCAGCCCTGGCGGGGCAGTATACTCTGGAAACACCATATATTTT.

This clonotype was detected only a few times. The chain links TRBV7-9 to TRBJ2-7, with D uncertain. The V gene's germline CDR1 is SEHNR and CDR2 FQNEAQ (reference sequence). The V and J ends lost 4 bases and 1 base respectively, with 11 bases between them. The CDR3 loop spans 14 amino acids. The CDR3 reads CASSSDKRSYEQYF. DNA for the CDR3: TGTGCCAGCAGCTCCGACAAACGTTCCTACGAGCAGTACTTC. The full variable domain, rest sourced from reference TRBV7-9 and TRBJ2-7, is DTGVSQNPRHKITKRGQNVTFRCDPISEHNRLYWYRQTLGQGPEFLTYFQNEAQLEKSRLLSDRFSAERPKGSFSTLEIQRTEQGDSAMYLCASSSDKRSYEQYFGPGTRLTVT.

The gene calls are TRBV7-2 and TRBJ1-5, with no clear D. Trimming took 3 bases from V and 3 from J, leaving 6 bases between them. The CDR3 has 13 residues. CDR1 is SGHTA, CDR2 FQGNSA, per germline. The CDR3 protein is CASSFVDNQPQHF. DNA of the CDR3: TGTGCCAGCAGCTTCGTAGACAATCAGCCCCAGCATTTT.

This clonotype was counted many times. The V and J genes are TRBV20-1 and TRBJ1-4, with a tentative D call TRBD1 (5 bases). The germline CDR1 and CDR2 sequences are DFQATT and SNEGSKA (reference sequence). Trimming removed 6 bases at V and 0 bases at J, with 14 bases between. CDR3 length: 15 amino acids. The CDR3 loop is CSAPPQGSTNEKLFF. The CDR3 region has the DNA TGCAGTGCCCCTCCTCAGGGATCAACTAATGAAAAACTGTTTTTT.

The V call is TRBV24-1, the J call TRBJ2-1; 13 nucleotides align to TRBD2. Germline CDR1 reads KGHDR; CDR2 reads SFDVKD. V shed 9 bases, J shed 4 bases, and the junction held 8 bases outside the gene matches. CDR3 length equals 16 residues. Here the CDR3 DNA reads TGTGCCACCGAAGGGACTAGCGGGGTCAGATACAATGAGCAGTTCTTC. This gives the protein CATEGTSGVRYNEQFF.

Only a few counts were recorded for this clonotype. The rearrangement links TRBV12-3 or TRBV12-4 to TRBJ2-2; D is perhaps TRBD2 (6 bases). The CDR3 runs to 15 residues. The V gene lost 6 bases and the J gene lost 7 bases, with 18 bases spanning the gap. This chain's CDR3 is CASRLRLGGHGELFF. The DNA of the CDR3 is TGTGCCAGCAGGCTTCGACTGGGGGGTCACGGGGAGCTGTTTTTT.

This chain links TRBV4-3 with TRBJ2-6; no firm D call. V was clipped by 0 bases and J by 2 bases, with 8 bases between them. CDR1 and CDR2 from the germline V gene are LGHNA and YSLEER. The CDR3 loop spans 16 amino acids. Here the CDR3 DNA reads TGCGCCAGCAGCCAAGAGCCCGCGGCTGGGGCCAACGTCCTGACTTTC. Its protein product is CASSQEPAAGANVLTF.

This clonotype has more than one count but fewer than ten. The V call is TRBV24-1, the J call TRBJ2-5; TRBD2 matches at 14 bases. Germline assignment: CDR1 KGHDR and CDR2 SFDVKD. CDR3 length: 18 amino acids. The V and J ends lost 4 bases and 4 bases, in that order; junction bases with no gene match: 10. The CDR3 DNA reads TGTGCCACCAGTGAGCCGAATCCGGGACTAGCGGGAGCAGAGACCCAGTACTTC. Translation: CATSEPNPGLAGAETQYF.

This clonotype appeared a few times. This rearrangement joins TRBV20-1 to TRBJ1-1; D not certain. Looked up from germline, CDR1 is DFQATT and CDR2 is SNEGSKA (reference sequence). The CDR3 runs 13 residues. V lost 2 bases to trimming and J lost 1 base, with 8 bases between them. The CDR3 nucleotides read TGCAGTGCTAGAAGTCAATCGAACACTGAAGCTTTCTTT. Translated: CSARSQSNTEAFF.

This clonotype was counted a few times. CDR3 nucleotide sequence: TGCGCCAGCAGCTCGCCGGTCCGTGGGGGCAGGGGGCAGGAGACCCAGTACTTC. It yields the protein CASSSPVRGGRGQETQYF. The V call is TRBV5-1, the J call TRBJ2-5, with TRBD1 matching 8 bases. V trimming: 3 bases; J trimming: 5 bases; junction bases outside the gene matches: 18. The CDR3 consists of 18 residues. Germline V gene data show CDR1 as SGHRS and CDR2 as YFSETQ.

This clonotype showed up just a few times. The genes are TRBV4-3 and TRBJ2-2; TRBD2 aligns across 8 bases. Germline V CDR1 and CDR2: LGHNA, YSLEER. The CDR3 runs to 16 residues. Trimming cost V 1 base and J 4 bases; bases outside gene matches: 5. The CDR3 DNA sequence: TGCGCCAGCAGCCAAGTGGCGGGAGGTGGCACCGGGGAGCTGTTTTTT. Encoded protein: CASSQVAGGGTGELFF.

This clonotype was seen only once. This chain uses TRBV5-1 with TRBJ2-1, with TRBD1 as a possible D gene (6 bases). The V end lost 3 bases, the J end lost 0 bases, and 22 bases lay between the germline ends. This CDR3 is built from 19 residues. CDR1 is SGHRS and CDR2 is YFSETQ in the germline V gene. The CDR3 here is CASSSGTPNYQRSYNEQFF. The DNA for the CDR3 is TGCGCCAGCAGCTCCGGGACACCGAATTACCAACGCTCCTACAATGAGCAGTTCTTC.

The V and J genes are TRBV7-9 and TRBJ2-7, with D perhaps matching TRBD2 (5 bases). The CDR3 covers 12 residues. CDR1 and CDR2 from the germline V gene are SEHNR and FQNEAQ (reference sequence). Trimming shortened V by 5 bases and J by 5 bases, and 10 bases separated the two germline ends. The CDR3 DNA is TGTGCCAGCAGCGCGACGAGGGACGAGCAGTACTTC. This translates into CASSATRDEQYF. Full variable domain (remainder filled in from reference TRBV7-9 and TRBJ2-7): DTGVSQNPRHKITKRGQNVTFRCDPISEHNRLYWYRQTLGQGPEFLTYFQNEAQLEKSRLLSDRFSAERPKGSFSTLEIQRTEQGDSAMYLCASSATRDEQYFGPGTRLTVT.

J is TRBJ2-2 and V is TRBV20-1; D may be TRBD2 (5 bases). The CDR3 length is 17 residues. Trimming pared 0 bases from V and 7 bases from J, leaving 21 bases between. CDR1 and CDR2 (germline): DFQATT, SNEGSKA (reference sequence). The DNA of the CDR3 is TGCAGTGCTAGAGATAAAGAGAGAGGGAGCGCGAGCGGGGAGCTGTTTTTT. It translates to CSARDKERGSASGELFF.

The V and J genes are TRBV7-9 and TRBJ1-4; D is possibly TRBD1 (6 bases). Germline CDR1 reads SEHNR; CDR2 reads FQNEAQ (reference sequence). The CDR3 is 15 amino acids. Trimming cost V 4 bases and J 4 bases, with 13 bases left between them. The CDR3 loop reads CASSSKRDINEKLFF. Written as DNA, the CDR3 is TGTGCCAGCAGCTCAAAGAGGGACATTAATGAAAAACTGTTTTTT.

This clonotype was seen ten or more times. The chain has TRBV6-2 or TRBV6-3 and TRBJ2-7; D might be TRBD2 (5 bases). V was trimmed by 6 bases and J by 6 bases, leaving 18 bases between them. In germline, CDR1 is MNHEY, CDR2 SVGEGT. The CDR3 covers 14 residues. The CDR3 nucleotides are TGTGCCAGCAGCCTAGCCTACCTCGGTGCCGAGCAGTACTTC. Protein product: CASSLAYLGAEQYF.

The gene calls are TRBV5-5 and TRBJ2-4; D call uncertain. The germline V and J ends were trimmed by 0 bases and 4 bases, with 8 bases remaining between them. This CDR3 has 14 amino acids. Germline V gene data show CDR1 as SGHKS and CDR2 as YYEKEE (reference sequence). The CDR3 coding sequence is TGTGCCAGCAGCTTGGGGAAGGTGAAAAACATTCAGTACTTC. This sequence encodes CASSLGKVKNIQYF.

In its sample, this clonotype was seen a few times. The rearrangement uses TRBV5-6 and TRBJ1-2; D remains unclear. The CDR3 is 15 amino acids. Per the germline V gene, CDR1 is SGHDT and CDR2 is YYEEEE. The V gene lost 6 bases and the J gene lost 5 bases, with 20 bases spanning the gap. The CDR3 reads CASNPGPETHYGYTF. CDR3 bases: TGTGCCAGCAACCCTGGGCCCGAGACTCATTATGGCTACACCTTC.

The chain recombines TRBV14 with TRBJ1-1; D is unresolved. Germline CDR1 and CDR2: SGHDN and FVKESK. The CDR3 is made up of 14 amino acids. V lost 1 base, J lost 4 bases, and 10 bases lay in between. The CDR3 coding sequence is TGTGCCAGCAGCCAAGTTCCGGCGGGCACTGAAGCTTTCTTT. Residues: CASSQVPAGTEAFF.

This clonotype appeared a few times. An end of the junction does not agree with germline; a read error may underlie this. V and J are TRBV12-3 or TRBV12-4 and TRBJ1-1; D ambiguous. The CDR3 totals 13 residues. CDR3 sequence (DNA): TGTGCCAGCAGTATAGCGATGAACACTGAAGCTTTCTTT. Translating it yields CASSIAMNTEAFF.

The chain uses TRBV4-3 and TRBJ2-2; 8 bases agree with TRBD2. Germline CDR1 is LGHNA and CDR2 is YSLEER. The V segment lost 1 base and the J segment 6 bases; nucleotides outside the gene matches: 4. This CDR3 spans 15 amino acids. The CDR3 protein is CASSQVPGGAGELFF. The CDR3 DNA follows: TGCGCCAGCAGCCAAGTCCCCGGGGGGGCCGGGGAGCTGTTTTTT.

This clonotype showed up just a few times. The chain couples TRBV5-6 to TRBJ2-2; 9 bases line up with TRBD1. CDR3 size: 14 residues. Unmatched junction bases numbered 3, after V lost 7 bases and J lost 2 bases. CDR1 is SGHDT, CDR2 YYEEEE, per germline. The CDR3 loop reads CASVTGGNTGELFF. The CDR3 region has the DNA TGTGCCAGCGTGACAGGGGGTAACACCGGGGAGCTGTTTTTT. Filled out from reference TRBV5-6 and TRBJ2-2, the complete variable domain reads DAGVTQSPTHLIKTRGQQVTLRCSPKSGHDTVSWYQQALGQGPQFIFQYYEEEERQRGNFPDRFSGHQFPNYSSELNVNALLLGDSALYLCASVTGGNTGELFFGEGSRLTVL.

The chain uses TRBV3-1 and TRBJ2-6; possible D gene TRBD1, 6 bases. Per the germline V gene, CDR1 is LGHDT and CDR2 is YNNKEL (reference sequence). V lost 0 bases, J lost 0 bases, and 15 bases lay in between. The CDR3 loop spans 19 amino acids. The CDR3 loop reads CASSQDKVQGSSGANVLTF. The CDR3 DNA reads TGTGCCAGCAGCCAAGATAAAGTACAGGGCTCCTCTGGGGCCAACGTCCTGACTTTC.

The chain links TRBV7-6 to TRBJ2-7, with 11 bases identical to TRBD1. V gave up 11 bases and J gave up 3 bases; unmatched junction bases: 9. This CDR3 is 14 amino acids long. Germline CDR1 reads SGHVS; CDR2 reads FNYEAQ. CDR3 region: CAGIGQGACYEQYF. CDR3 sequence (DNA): TGTGCCGGAATAGGACAGGGGGCTTGCTACGAGCAGTACTTC.

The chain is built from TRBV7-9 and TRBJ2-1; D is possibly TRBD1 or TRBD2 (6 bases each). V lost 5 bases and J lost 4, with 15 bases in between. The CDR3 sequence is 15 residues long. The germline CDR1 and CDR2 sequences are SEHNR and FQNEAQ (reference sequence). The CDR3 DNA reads TGTGCCAGCAGCGGAAGGGGGACTGAATACAATGAGCAGTTCTTC. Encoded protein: CASSGRGTEYNEQFF.

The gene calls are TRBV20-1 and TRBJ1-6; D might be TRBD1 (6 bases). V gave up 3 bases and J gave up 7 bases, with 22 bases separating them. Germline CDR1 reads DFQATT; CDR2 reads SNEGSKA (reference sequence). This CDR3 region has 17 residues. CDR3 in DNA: TGCAGTGCTAGGACAGGAGGTGGCCAAGGGGGAAATTCACCCCTCCACTTT. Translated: CSARTGGGQGGNSPLHF.

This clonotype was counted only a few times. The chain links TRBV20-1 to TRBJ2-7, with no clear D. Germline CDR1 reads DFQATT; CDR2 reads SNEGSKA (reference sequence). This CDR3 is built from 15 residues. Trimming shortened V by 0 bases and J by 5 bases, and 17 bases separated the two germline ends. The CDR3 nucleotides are TGCAGTGCTAGAGATCATGTTACGGGTAGCAACGAGCAGTACTTC. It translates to CSARDHVTGSNEQYF.